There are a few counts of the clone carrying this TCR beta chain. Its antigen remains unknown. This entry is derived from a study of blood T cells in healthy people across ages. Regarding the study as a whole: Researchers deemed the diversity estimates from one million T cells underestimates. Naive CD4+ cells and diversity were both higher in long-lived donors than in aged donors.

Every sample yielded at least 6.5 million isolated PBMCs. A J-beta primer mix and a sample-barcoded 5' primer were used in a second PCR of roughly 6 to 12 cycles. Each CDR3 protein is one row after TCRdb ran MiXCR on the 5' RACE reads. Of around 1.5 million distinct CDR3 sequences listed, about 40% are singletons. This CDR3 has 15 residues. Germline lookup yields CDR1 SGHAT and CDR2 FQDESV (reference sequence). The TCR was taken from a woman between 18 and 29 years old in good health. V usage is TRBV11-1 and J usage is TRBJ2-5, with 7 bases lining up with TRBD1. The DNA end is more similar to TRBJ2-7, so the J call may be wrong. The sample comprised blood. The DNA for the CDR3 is TGTGCCAGCAGCTTAAGACAGGGTGAAGGATACGAGCAGTACTTC. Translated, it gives CASSLRQGEGYEQYF.